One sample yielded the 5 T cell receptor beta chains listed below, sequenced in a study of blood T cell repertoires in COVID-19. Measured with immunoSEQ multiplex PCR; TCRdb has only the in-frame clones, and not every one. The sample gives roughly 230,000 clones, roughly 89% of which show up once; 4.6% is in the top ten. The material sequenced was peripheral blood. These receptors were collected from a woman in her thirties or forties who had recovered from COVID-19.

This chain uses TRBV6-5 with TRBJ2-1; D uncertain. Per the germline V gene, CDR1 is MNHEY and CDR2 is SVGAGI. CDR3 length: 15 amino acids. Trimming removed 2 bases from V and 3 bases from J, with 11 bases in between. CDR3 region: CASSYARKSYNEQFF. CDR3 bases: TGTGCCAGCAGTTACGCTAGGAAAAGCTACAATGAGCAGTTCTTC.

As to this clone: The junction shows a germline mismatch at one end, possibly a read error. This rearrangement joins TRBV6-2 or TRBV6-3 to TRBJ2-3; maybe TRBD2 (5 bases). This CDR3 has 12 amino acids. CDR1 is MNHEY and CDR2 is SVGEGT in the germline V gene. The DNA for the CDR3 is TGTGCCTGCAGTTTTGGAGGAGATACGCAGTATTTT. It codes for CACSFGGDTQYF.

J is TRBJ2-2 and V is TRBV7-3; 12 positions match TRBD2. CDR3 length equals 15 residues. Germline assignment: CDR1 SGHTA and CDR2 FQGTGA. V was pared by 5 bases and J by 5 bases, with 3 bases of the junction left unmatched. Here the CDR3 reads CASSLTSGGTGELFF. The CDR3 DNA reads TGTGCCAGCAGCCTGACTAGCGGGGGAACCGGGGAGCTGTTTTTT.

This CDR3 is CASSPTPVPYEQYF. The CDR3 DNA reads as TGTGCCAGCAGCCCCACCCCGGTACCCTACGAGCAGTACTTC. The chain couples TRBV4-2 to TRBJ2-7; D not certain. V was clipped by 4 bases and J by 2 bases, with 12 bases between them. The length of the CDR3 is 14 residues. Germline assignment: CDR1 LGHNA and CDR2 YNFKEQ.

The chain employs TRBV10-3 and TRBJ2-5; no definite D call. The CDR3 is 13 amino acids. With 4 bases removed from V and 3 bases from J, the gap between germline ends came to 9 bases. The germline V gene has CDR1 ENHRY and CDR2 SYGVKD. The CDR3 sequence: CAISAVSEETQYF. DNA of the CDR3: TGTGCCATCAGTGCTGTTTCAGAAGAGACCCAGTACTTC.